This T cell receptor (beta chain) was found in a study of blood T cell repertoires in COVID-19. Using immunoSEQ multiplex PCR, the repertoire was profiled, and TCRdb retains in-frame clones only, with some absent. The sample has a few hundred thousand clones; 70% to 90% are singletons. Trimming left V 7 bases short and J 7 bases short, with 19 bases between. CDR3 length: 14 amino acids. The germline V gene encodes CDR1 MNHEY and CDR2 SVGAGI. Material for sequencing was PBMCs or T cells enriched from blood (not recorded which). The chain combines TRBV6-5 with TRBJ1-2; TRBD1 is a possible D gene (5 bases). This TCR was sampled from a young man who had recovered from COVID-19. The CDR3 sequence is CASNIARDFPGYTF. The CDR3 region has the DNA TGTGCCAGCAACATAGCGAGGGACTTTCCTGGCTACACCTTC.